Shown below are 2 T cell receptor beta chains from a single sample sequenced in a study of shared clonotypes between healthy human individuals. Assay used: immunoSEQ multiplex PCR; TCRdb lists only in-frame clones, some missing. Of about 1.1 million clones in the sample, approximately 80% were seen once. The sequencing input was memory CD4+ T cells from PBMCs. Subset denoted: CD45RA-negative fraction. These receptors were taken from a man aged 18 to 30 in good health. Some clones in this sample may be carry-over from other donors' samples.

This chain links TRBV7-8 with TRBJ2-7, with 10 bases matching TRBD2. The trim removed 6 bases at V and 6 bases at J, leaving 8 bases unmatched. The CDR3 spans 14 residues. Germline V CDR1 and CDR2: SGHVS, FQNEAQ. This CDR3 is CASRSSGSESEQYF. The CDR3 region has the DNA TGTGCCAGCAGGTCTAGCGGGAGTGAGAGCGAGCAGTACTTC.

The DNA for the CDR3 is TGTGCCAGCTCACCCCTAGCGGACGGGTACCATGAGCAGTTCTTC. Residues: CASSPLADGYHEQFF. This chain joins TRBV18 and TRBJ2-1; 7 nucleotides agree with TRBD2. The length of the CDR3 is 15 residues. Germline CDR1 reads KGHSH; CDR2 reads LQKENI. J lost 8 bases, V lost 3 bases, and 10 bases had no gene match.